This T cell receptor beta chain comes out of a study of blood T cell repertoires in COVID-19. At the level of the study: Donors in the United States, Italy and Spain gave samples during acute or convalescent COVID-19.

Per the study methods: Estimated nucleated cell counts came from reference gene primer amplification. TCRdb's copy holds only in-frame clones and misses some; the assay was immunoSEQ multiplex PCR. The V and J calls and the clone size are those of that table, but D and trimming were determined from the DNA. The profile shows 65,000 or so clones, 75% to 90% of them singletons. CDR1 MNHEY and CDR2 SVGAGI come from the germline V gene. CDR3 length: 14 residues. V trimming: 6 bases; J trimming: 5 bases; junction bases outside the gene matches: 5. J is TRBJ2-2 and V is TRBV6-5; 8 bases are shared with TRBD1. This receptor was obtained from an elderly man with acute or convalescent COVID-19. The sequenced material came from peripheral blood. CDR3 protein: CASRPQGETGELFF. CDR3 DNA: TGTGCCAGCAGACCACAGGGGGAAACCGGGGAGCTGTTTTTT.